The clone carrying this TCR beta chain was observed many times. The sample comes from a study of response to subunit inactivated influenza vaccine. TCRdb recomputed calls from the RT-PCR reads with MiXCR, one row per CDR3 protein. This sample carries under 550,000 distinct CDR3 sequences, approximately 7.1% of them seen once, and the ten largest clones take 10% to 15%. Looked up from germline, CDR1 is SGHKS and CDR2 is YYEKEE (reference sequence). The CDR3 has 14 residues. Germline trimming cut 4 bases from V and 2 bases from J; bases unmatched to any gene: 5. The receptor was isolated from a man between 50 and 75 years old who received an inactivated influenza vaccine. The sequencing used PBMCs from blood, collected less than 30 months after vaccination. This chain links TRBV5-5 with TRBJ2-7; TRBD2 matches 8 bases. The CDR3 sequence: CASSPGLGAYEQYF. The CDR3 coding sequence is TGTGCCAGCAGCCCGGGACTAGGGGCCTACGAGCAGTACTTC.